Each of the 3 T cell receptor beta chains below was sequenced from the same sample in a study of blood T cell repertoires in COVID-19 (dated by TCRdb to 2020 to 2021). Receptor libraries were prepared by the immunoSEQ multiplex PCR assay. TCRdb took over this immuneACCESS table, retaining in-frame rearrangements with V and J assigned. Such tables are incomplete; in checked studies, under half of the missing clones stem from an unresolved V gene, and the remainder is unexplained. Recorded for this sample are a few hundred thousand clones; 88% of them occurred a single time. Of the sample, more than 0.95% is held by the ten largest clones. Sequenced: PBMCs or T cells enriched from blood (not recorded which). These receptors originate from a woman aged 18-35 years who had recovered from COVID-19.

V gene TRBV5-1 combines with J gene TRBJ2-4; TRBD1 aligns across 7 bases. Per germline, CDR1 SGHRS and CDR2 YFSETQ. J was trimmed by 2 bases and V by 4 bases; bases with no gene match: 9. The CDR3 is 16 amino acids. The CDR3 DNA sequence: TGCGCCAGCAGCCTGCGACAGGGCCAAACCAAAAACATTCAGTACTTC. Protein: CASSLRQGQTKNIQYF.

For the CDR3, the DNA is TGTGCCAGCAGTGGACAGGGGATTGGCACTGAAGCTTTCTTT. Translation gives CASSGQGIGTEAFF. The V call is TRBV2, the J call TRBJ1-1, with 8 positions matching TRBD1. This CDR3 region has 14 residues. CDR1 SNHLY and CDR2 FYNNEI come from the germline V gene. After removal of 4 bases from V and 4 bases from J, the junction contained 5 bases not matched to a gene.

V gene TRBV19 combines with J gene TRBJ2-2, with D unclear. Trimming cost V 7 bases and J 3 bases, with 15 bases left between them. Per the germline V gene, CDR1 is LNHDA and CDR2 is SQIVND (reference sequence). The CDR3 covers 15 residues. The CDR3 region has the DNA TGTGCCAGTATGCGGCGGTCGGCAGACACCGGGGAGCTGTTTTTT. Amino acid sequence: CASMRRSADTGELFF.